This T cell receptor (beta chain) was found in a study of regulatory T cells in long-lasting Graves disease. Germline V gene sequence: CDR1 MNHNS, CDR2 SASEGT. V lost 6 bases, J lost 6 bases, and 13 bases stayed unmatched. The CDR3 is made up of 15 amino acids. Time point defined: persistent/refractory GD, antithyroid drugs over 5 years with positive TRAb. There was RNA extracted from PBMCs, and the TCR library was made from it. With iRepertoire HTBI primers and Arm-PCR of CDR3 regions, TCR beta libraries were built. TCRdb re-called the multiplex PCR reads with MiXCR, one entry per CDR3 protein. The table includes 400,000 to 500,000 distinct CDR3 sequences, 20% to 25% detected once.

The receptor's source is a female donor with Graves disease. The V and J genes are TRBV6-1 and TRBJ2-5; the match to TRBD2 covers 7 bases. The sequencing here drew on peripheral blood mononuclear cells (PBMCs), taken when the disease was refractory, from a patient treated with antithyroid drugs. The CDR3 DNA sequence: TGTGCCAGCAGGGTTAGGAGGGAGGGAGGCAAGACCCAGTACTTC. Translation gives CASRVRREGGKTQYF.